A single sample gave rise to the 21 T cell receptor beta chains below, sequenced in a study. Tregs were sorted as CD4+CD25+CD127-/low cells. MiXCR, applied by TCRdb to the 5' RACE reads, yields one record per CDR3 protein. This table has about 43,000 distinct CDR3 sequences, roughly 22% appearing once. Sample: Tregs sorted from a lymph node. The receptor source for this set is a female donor with breast cancer.

In the case of this clonotype: A read error is likely, as this CDR3 ends without the conserved phenylalanine or tryptophan. The chain combines TRBV13 with TRBJ2-3; D remains unclear. This CDR3 is 13 amino acids long. V was trimmed by 3 bases and J by 5 bases, leaving 9 bases between them. Germline assignment: CDR1 PRHDT and CDR2 FYEKMQ (reference sequence). The CDR3 DNA reads as TGTGCCAGCAGCTTTCGACTGTTAGATACGCAGTATTCT. Encoded protein: CASSFRLLDTQYS.

This clonotype was seen repeatedly, ten times or more. This chain connects TRBV6-1 to TRBJ2-1; D is unclear. The CDR3 extends over 14 amino acids. Trimming removed 3 bases at V and 7 bases at J, with 13 bases between. Germline-derived CDR1 and CDR2 are MNHNS and SASEGT. The CDR3 DNA is TGTGCCAGCAGTGAGGCTCTGCCGACTAATGAGCAGTTCTTC. It codes for CASSEALPTNEQFF.

The genes are TRBV5-1 and TRBJ1-2; 7 nucleotides align to TRBD1. V shed 3 bases and J 7 bases; nucleotides not matched to a gene: 9. The CDR3 has 14 amino acids. Germline V gene data show CDR1 as SGHRS and CDR2 as YFSETQ. CDR3 nucleotides: TGCGCCAGCAGCTCCAGACAGGGAATTTTTGGCTACACCTTC. As protein: CASSSRQGIFGYTF.

The CDR3 DNA reads as TGTGCCAGCAGCCCCTTGGCGGGAATAAACACCGGGGAGCTGTTTTTT. Its protein product is CASSPLAGINTGELFF. This sequence joins TRBV7-6 and TRBJ2-2, with a tentative D call TRBD2 (6 bases). The length of the CDR3 is 16 residues. Germline V CDR1 and CDR2: SGHVS, FNYEAQ. V gave up 5 bases and J gave up 2 bases, with 15 bases separating them.

With respect to this clonotype: Since a much larger clone is just one base distant, this may be a read error. The chain couples TRBV28 to TRBJ2-2; D not resolved. Germline CDR1 MDHEN, CDR2 SYDVKM. V lost 4 bases and J lost 4, with 25 bases in between. The CDR3 spans 19 residues. Written as DNA, the CDR3 is TGTGCCAGCAGTTCTCAAAGGCGGAACCCCCAGCCTCGCACCGGGGAGCTGTTTTTT. This translates into CASSSQRRNPQPRTGELFF.

This clonotype has a single count. In DNA, the CDR3 is TGCGCCAGCAGCTTGGACCCCGGACAGGGGTCCCACGAGCAGTACTTC. It specifies CASSLDPGQGSHEQYF. V usage is TRBV5-1 and J usage is TRBJ2-7, with 9 bases aligning to TRBD1. In germline, CDR1 is SGHRS, CDR2 YFSETQ. Trimming at V came to 0 bases and at J to 5 bases, leaving 9 bases not matched to a gene. The CDR3 runs to 16 residues.

The chain couples TRBV2 to TRBJ1-3; a weak D match, TRBD1 (5 bases). V lost 5 bases to trimming and J lost 4 bases, with 9 bases between them. The germline V gene has CDR1 SNHLY and CDR2 FYNNEI. The CDR3 extends over 13 amino acids. The DNA for the CDR3 is TGTGCCAGCAGTAGGGACCGGGGAAACACCATATATTTT. Its protein is CASSRDRGNTIYF.

The chain combines TRBV20-1 with TRBJ1-4; D possibly corresponds to TRBD1 (5 bases). Trimming took off 3 bases at V and 7 bases at J, with 15 bases between the two ends. Germline-derived CDR1 and CDR2 are DFQATT and SNEGSKA (reference sequence). The CDR3 runs to 14 residues. CDR3 sequence: CSASPWGGSEKLFF. The DNA of the CDR3 is TGCAGTGCTAGTCCGTGGGGGGGAAGTGAAAAACTGTTTTTT.

This clonotype was counted at least ten times. The V and J genes are TRBV27 and TRBJ1-2, with D maybe TRBD1 (6 bases). CDR1 and CDR2 (germline): MNHEY, SMNVEV (reference sequence). There are 14 residues in the CDR3. Trimming pared 0 bases from V and 4 bases from J, leaving 9 bases between. The CDR3 DNA reads as TGTGCCAGCAGTTTATCCAAAGGGGGCTATGGCTACACCTTC. Protein sequence: CASSLSKGGYGYTF.

The V and J genes are TRBV6-2 or TRBV6-3 and TRBJ2-7; D unresolved. This CDR3 spans 15 amino acids. Germline CDR1 reads MNHEY; CDR2 reads SVGEGT. Trimming took 5 bases from V and 0 from J, leaving 14 bases between them. The CDR3 bases are TGTGCCAGCAGTAAGACCGGGTCGATCTCCTACGAGCAGTACTTC. This gives the protein CASSKTGSISYEQYF.

The chain has TRBV18 and TRBJ2-5, with 7 bases aligning to TRBD2. Germline V CDR1 and CDR2: KGHSH, LQKENI. V lost 1 base to trimming and J lost 5 bases; unmatched junction nucleotides: 1. The CDR3 sequence is 13 residues long. The CDR3 DNA is TGTGCCAGCTCACCACTCGGGAGGGAGACCCAGTACTTC. It specifies CASSPLGRETQYF.

The chain joins TRBV18 to TRBJ1-1; the match to TRBD1 covers 11 bases. V shed 6 bases and J 0 bases; nucleotides not matched to a gene: 9. Germline lookup yields CDR1 KGHSH and CDR2 LQKENI. The CDR3 loop spans 17 amino acids. For the CDR3, the DNA is TGTGCCAGCTCTCCGGGACAGGGGGTCGGCTTGAACACTGAAGCTTTCTTT. It yields the protein CASSPGQGVGLNTEAFF.

This clonotype was counted at least ten times. The CDR3 coding sequence is TGCAGTGCTAGAGATCGAGAGCGGGACATAGCCAAAAACATTCAGTACTTC. The encoded protein is CSARDRERDIAKNIQYF. The chain carries TRBV20-1 and TRBJ2-4; a weak D match, TRBD2 (7 bases). CDR3 length: 17 amino acids. Per germline, CDR1 DFQATT and CDR2 SNEGSKA (reference sequence). V gave up 0 bases and J gave up 0 bases, with 15 bases separating them.

The table lists this clonotype with a few counts. The chain combines TRBV30 with TRBJ1-6, with D unclear. CDR1 GTSNPN and CDR2 SVGIG come from the germline V gene (reference sequence). V lost 2 bases and J lost 0, with 8 bases in between. The CDR3 totals 15 residues. CDR3 residues: CAWSSELSYNSPLHF. The CDR3 DNA sequence: TGTGCCTGGAGTTCGGAACTCTCCTATAATTCACCCCTCCACTTT.

This clonotype was counted ten times or more. This chain connects TRBV29-1 to TRBJ1-2; 8 nucleotides match TRBD1. The CDR3 runs 13 residues. Losses at the gene ends were 5 bases for V and 3 bases for J; bases not matched to a gene: 5. Per the germline V gene, CDR1 is SQVTM and CDR2 is ANQGSEA. This chain's CDR3 is CSVLTGADYGYTF. The CDR3 DNA follows: TGCAGCGTTTTGACAGGGGCGGACTATGGCTACACCTTC.

This clonotype was seen repeatedly, ten times or more. The chain uses TRBV29-1 and TRBJ1-1; D ambiguous. This CDR3 has 13 amino acids. With 3 bases removed from V and 3 bases from J, the gap between germline ends came to 11 bases. CDR1 and CDR2 (germline): SQVTM, ANQGSEA. The CDR3 here is CSVDPDGYTEAFF. CDR3 nucleotides: TGCAGCGTTGACCCGGACGGATACACTGAAGCTTTCTTT.

Ten or more counts support this clonotype. The chain uses TRBV28 and TRBJ2-7; 9 nucleotides agree with TRBD2. The junction had 7 bases not matched to a gene; V was cut back by 7 bases and J by 0 bases. The CDR3 totals 15 residues. From germline, CDR1 is MDHEN and CDR2 SYDVKM. DNA of the CDR3: TGTGCCAGCACCCCGACTAGCGGATACTCCTACGAGCAGTACTTC. Translation: CASTPTSGYSYEQYF.

This clonotype was counted between two and nine times. The genes are TRBV29-1 and TRBJ2-3; possibly TRBD1 or TRBD2 for D (5 bases each). Germline lookup yields CDR1 SQVTM and CDR2 ANQGSEA. The CDR3 covers 14 residues. V lost 2 bases and J 1 base, leaving 10 bases between the germline ends. CDR3 loop: CSVEWGMGTDTQYF. The CDR3 DNA reads as TGCAGCGTTGAATGGGGGATGGGCACAGATACGCAGTATTTT.

This clonotype occurred many times. J is TRBJ1-2 and V is TRBV5-1; 8 bases are a match to TRBD1. V was pared by 4 bases and J by 2 bases, with 13 bases of the junction left unmatched. The CDR3 has 17 residues. Germline CDR1 SGHRS, CDR2 YFSETQ. DNA for the CDR3: TGCGCCAGCAGCGGCAAGCAGGGGGCGAGCATCAACTATGGCTACACCTTC. Protein sequence: CASSGKQGASINYGYTF.

The chain has TRBV7-9 and TRBJ1-2; TRBD1 matches 7 bases. J was trimmed by 7 bases and V by 1 base; bases with no gene match: 18. Per the germline V gene, CDR1 is SEHNR and CDR2 is FQNEAQ (reference sequence). This CDR3 comprises 18 residues. The DNA of the CDR3 is TGTGCCAGCAGCTTAGTCCAAGTTGGGGCGGCGGGACAGTTTGGCTACACCTTC. Translated: CASSLVQVGAAGQFGYTF.

This clonotype was observed at least ten times. The chain employs TRBV9 and TRBJ2-1; 15 nucleotides align to TRBD2. The CDR3 contains 17 residues. CDR1 SGDLS and CDR2 YYNGEE come from the germline V gene. The junction had 4 bases not matched to a gene; V was cut back by 2 bases and J by 4 bases. The CDR3 DNA is TGTGCCAGCAGCGTGGGGACTAGCGGGAGGATTTACAATGAGCAGTTCTTC. Amino acid sequence: CASSVGTSGRIYNEQFF. The full variable domain, its missing parts supplied by reference TRBV9 and TRBJ2-1, is DSGVTQTPKHLITATGQRVTLRCSPRSGDLSVYWYQQSLDQGLQFLIQYYNGEERAKGNILERFSAQQFPDLHSELNLSSLELGDSALYFCASSVGTSGRIYNEQFFGPGTRLTVL.